This TCR beta chain was captured in a study of T-cell memory formation after mild COVID-19. Overall study context: There were largely donor-specific TCR clusters. Study results and caveats: Second-wave clones with a day 37 peak had unconfirmed SARS-CoV-2 specificity. Largely, contracting CD4+ clones fell within CM and EM, and contracting CD8+ clones within EMRA.

In its sample, this clonotype was seen many times. As yet, its antigen is unknown. 5'RACE primed from the constant segment yielded TCR alpha and TCR beta cDNA libraries bearing sample barcodes and UMIs. Each CDR3 protein gets one entry after TCRdb re-called the 5' RACE reads with MiXCR. This table has under 600,000 distinct CDR3 sequences, 20% to 25% appearing once. This clonotype was obtained from an adult woman who had mild COVID-19 (a few samples of this study predate the infection). Cell type and time point are not known. Sample: PBMCs or a T cell subset sorted from them (not recorded which).

As DNA, the CDR3 is TGTGCCAGCAGGCAGGGCGGAAATAATTCACCCCTCCACTTT. Translating gives CASRQGGNNSPLHF. The chain uses TRBV6-5 and TRBJ1-6; TRBD1 might be the D (5 bases). The CDR3 is made up of 14 amino acids. Looked up from germline, CDR1 is MNHEY and CDR2 is SVGAGI. V lost 6 bases, J lost 5 bases, and 11 bases lay in between.